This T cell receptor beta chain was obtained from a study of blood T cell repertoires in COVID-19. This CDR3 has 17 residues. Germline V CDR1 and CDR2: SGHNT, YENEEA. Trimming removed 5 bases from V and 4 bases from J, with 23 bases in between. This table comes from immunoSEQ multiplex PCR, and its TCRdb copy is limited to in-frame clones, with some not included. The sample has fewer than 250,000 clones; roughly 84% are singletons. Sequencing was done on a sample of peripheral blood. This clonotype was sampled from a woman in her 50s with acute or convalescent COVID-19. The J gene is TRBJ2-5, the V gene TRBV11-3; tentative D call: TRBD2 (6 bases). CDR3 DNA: TGTGCCAGCAGCCAGGGACTCCGTTTCCAATCCCGAGAGACCCAGTACTTC. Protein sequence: CASSQGLRFQSRETQYF.